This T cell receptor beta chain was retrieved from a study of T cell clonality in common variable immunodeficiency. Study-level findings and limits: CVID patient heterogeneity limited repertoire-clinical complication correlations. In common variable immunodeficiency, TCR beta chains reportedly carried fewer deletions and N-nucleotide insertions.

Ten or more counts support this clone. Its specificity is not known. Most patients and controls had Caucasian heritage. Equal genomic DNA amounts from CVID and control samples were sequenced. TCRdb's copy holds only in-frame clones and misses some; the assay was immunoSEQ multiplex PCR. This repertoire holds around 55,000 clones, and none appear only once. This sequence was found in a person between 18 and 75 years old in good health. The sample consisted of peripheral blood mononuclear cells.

CDR3 loop: CASSLANQGGYTF. The sequenced part of the CDR3 DNA is TGTGCCAGCAGCTTGGCCAACCAGGGCGGC. The chain employs TRBV5-4 and TRBJ1-2, with a tentative D call TRBD1 (5 bases). The observed sequence ends 3 residues before the CDR3 terminus, with the missing tail filled in from the germline J gene. The CDR3 has 13 amino acids. CDR1 and CDR2 (germline): SGHNT, YYREEE (reference sequence).